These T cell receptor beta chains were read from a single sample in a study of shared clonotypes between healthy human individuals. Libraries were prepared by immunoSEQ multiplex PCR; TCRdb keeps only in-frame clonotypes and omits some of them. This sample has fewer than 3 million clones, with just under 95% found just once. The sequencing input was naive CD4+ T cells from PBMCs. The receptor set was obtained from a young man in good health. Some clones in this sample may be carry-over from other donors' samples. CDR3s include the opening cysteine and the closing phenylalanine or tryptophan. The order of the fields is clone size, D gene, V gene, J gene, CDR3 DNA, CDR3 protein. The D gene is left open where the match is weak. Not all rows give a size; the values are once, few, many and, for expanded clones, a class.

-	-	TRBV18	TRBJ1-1	TGTGCCAGCTCACCACAGGGGTCCGGGGCTGAAGCTTTCTTT	CASSPQGSGAEAFF
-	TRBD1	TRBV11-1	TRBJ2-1	TGTGCCAGCAGCGACAGGGGTTCCCACAATGAGCAGTTCTTC	CASSDRGSHNEQFF
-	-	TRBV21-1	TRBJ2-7	TGTGCCAGGGGGACAGGGGACCCCTACGAGCAGTACTTC	CARGTGDPYEQYF
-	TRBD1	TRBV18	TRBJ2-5	TGTGCCAGCTCACCCGGGACAGGGTTAGAGACCCAGTACTTC	CASSPGTGLETQYF
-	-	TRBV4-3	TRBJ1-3	TGCGCCAGCAGCCACCTGGCCCGCGGTGGCAGGACTATTTCTGGAAACACCATATATTTT	CASSHLARGGRTISGNTIYF
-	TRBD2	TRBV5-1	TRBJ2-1	TGCGCCAGCAGCCCGACCCTCTTCAGCGGGAGGGCCAAGGAGCAGTTCTTC	CASSPTLFSGRAKEQFF
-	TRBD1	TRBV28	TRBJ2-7	TGTGCCAGCAGTTCCCGGGACAGGGGGCGCGAGCAGTACTTC	CASSSRDRGREQYF
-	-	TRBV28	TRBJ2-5	TGTGCCAGCGGCCCGGGACCGCACATACAAGAGACCCGGTACTTC	CASGPGPHIQETRYF
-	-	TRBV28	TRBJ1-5	TGTGCCAGCACCAAACTATATAGCAATCAGCCCCAGCATTTT	CASTKLYSNQPQHF
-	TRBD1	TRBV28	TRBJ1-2	TGTGCCAGCAGATTTAGTGGACAGGGTCGGGGTAGGGGCTACACCTTC	CASRFSGQGRGRGYTF
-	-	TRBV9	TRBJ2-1	TGTGCCAGTTCGGGACCTGGGGGCGATGAGCAGTTCTTC	CASSGPGGDEQFF
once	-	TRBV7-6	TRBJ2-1	TGTGCCAGCCGGCTTTACAATGAGCAGTTCTTC	CASRLYNEQFF
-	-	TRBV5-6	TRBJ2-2	TGTGCCAGCAGCCGGGGCCTCTTCACCGGGGAGCTGTTTTTT	CASSRGLFTGELFF
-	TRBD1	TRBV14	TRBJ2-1	TGTGCCAGCAGCCGGGACAGGGTCAATGAGCAGTTCTTC	CASSRDRVNEQFF
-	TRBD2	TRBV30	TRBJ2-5	TGTGCCTGGACGACCGGGACTAGCGTACCAGAGACCCAGTACTTC	CAWTTGTSVPETQYF
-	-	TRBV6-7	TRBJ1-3	TGTGCCAGCAGTTACTCGATAGGGGGAAACACCATATATTTT	CASSYSIGGNTIYF
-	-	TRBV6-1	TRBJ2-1	TGTGCCAGCAGTGCGGGCAACTACAATGAGCAGTTCTTC	CASSAGNYNEQFF
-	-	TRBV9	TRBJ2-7	TGTGCCAGCAGTGAATCCCATTCGTTGGGAGCAACCTACGAGCAGTACTTC	CASSESHSLGATYEQYF
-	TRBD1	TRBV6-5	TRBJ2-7	TGTGCCAGCAGCTCTCATCGACAGGGTCACTACGAGCAGTACTTC	CASSSHRQGHYEQYF
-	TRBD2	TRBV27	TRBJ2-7	TGTGCCAGCAGATCCCCGGGACTAGCGCTCCCCTACGAGCAGTACTTC	CASRSPGLALPYEQYF